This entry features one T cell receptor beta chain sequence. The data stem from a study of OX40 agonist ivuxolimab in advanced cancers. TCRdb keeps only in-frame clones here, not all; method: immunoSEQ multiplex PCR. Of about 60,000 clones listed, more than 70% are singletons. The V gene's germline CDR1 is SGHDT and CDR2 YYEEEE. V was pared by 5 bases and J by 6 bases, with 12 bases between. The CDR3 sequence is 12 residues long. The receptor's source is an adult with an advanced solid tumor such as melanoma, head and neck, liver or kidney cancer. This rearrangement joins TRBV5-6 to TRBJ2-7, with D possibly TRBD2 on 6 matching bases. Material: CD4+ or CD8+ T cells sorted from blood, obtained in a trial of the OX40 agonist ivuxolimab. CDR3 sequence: CASRLGLGEQYF. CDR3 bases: TGTGCCAGCAGACTGGGACTCGGCGAGCAGTACTTC.